This T cell receptor beta chain appears in the sequencing data of a study of blood T cells in healthy people across ages. Broader study findings: Higher naive T cell percentage went strongly together with higher TCR beta diversity. Significant beta diversity loss was already apparent by age approximately 40, declining roughly linearly.

A sample-barcoded 5' primer and a J-beta primer mix were used in a second PCR of roughly 6 to 11 cycles. TCRdb reanalysed the 5' RACE reads using MiXCR and keeps one entry per CDR3 protein. The sample contains fewer than 1 million distinct CDR3 sequences, 40% to 50% of which appear only once. As to this clonotype: Its antigen is unknown.

CDR1 SGHAT and CDR2 FQNNGV come from the germline V gene. Trimming left V 0 bases short and J 4 bases short, with 6 bases between. The CDR3 consists of 13 residues. The source material was blood. The V gene is TRBV11-2, the J gene TRBJ2-5; D unresolved. This receptor was taken from a man in his fifties or sixties in good health. CDR3 nucleotides: TGTGCCAGCAGCTTAGAATGGTCAGAGACCCAGTACTTC. Translated: CASSLEWSETQYF.